The source of this TCR beta chain is a study of Graves' ophthalmopathy and Graves' hyperthyroidism. The V segment lost 1 base and the J segment 7 bases; nucleotides outside the gene matches: 7. The length of the CDR3 is 15 residues. Germline CDR1 reads LGHNA; CDR2 reads YSLEER. Amplification targeted the TCR beta CDR3 regions, with RNA transcripts as the source material. An initial RT-PCR round employing HTBI primers preceded a second-round multiplex PCR. TCRdb processed the multiplex PCR reads anew with MiXCR; each CDR3 protein has one entry. Altogether over a million distinct CDR3 sequences are present, less than 45% being singletons, with the ten largest covering around 10%. As concerns this clonotype: Its specificity is not known. This may stem from a read error, because a much larger clone lies one nucleotide away.

Hyperthyroidism was new, under 2 months, in patients aged 18 to 65. Findings of the study overall: The model reached 70% to 71% sensitivity and about 72% specificity for predicting ophthalmopathy progression. In blood appeared most of the expanded thyroid clonotypes whose frequency exceeded 0.001. Classification of ophthalmopathy versus stable hyperthyroidism by a 13-signature model yielded around 91% sensitivity and about 83% specificity.

This receptor was identified in an adult man with Graves' hyperthyroidism. Sequencing input: peripheral blood or thyroid tissue (not recorded which). The chain combines TRBV4-3 with TRBJ1-2, with 9 bases that match TRBD1. The CDR3 region has the DNA TGCGCCAGCAGCCAAGCCGACGGACAGGGGAGTGGCTACACCTTC. It is translated as CASSQADGQGSGYTF.